The 24 T cell receptor beta chains listed next were all sequenced from one sample in a study of blood T cell repertoires in COVID-19. Only in-frame clones appear in the TCRdb table, and some are missing; sequencing was by immunoSEQ multiplex PCR. Here the sample spans about 83,000 clones, roughly 86% being singletons. Sequenced sample: peripheral blood. Source of these receptors: a man between 45 and 60 years old with active COVID-19.

V usage is TRBV5-1 and J usage is TRBJ2-1; 7 positions agree with TRBD2. CDR1 is SGHRS, CDR2 YFSETQ, per germline. The V and J ends lost 0 bases and 0 bases, in that order; junction bases with no gene match: 3. CDR3 length: 16 residues. CDR3 loop: CASSLGPGGSYNEQFF. The CDR3, as DNA: TGCGCCAGCAGCTTGGGTCCGGGGGGCTCCTACAATGAGCAGTTCTTC. The full variable domain, its missing parts supplied by reference TRBV5-1 and TRBJ2-1, is KAGVTQTPRYLIKTRGQQVTLSCSPISGHRSVSWYQQTPGQGLQFLFEYFSETQRNKGNFPGRFSGRQFSNSRSEMNVSTLELGDSALYLCASSLGPGGSYNEQFFGPGTRLTVL.

The CDR3 DNA is TGTGCCAGCAGCACCCGACAGGGGACCTACGAGCAGTACTTC. As protein: CASSTRQGTYEQYF. The gene calls are TRBV11-1 and TRBJ2-7; 8 nucleotides align to TRBD1. Germline values: CDR1 SGHAT, CDR2 FQDESV (reference sequence). CDR3 length: 14 amino acids. Trimming cost V 5 bases and J 2 bases; bases outside gene matches: 5. The full variable domain, in which reference TRBV11-1 and TRBJ2-7 provide the parts outside the CDR3, is EAEVAQSPRYKITEKSQAVAFWCDPISGHATLYWYRQILGQGPELLVQFQDESVVDDSQLPKDRFSAERLKGVDSTLKIQPAELGDSAMYLCASSTRQGTYEQYFGPGTRLTVT.

The CDR3 here is CASRVVSGNTIYF. The CDR3 nucleotides read TGTGCCAGCCGCGTTGTAAGTGGAAACACCATATATTTT. This sequence joins TRBV6-6 and TRBJ1-3; D ambiguous. V was pared by 8 bases and J by 3 bases, with 11 bases between. The CDR3 covers 13 residues. From germline, CDR1 is MNHNY and CDR2 SVGAGI (reference sequence).

The chain links TRBV28 to TRBJ1-2; TRBD1 matches 7 bases. Germline V lookup: CDR1 MDHEN, CDR2 SYDVKM. V dropped 6 bases and J dropped 2; count of bases not matched to a gene: 6. The CDR3 spans 14 residues. The DNA for the CDR3 is TGTGCCAGCAGGAGCGCAGGGGGAAACTATGGCTACACCTTC. Translation: CASRSAGGNYGYTF.

This clone appeared once. The genes are TRBV7-8 and TRBJ2-3; weak D call: TRBD1 (6 bases). V shed 4 bases and J shed 8 bases, with 25 bases lying between them. Looked up from germline, CDR1 is SGHVS and CDR2 is FQNEAQ. The CDR3 runs 17 residues. The CDR3 region has the DNA TGTGCCAGCAGCTCCGGGTTTGGGGGCCAGCGTGGTATTACGCAGTATTTT. It translates to CASSSGFGGQRGITQYF.

This chain links TRBV5-4 with TRBJ2-1; 14 bases fit TRBD2. V shed 5 bases and J 6 bases; nucleotides not matched to a gene: 4. The CDR3 is 15 residues long. The V gene's germline CDR1 is SGHNT and CDR2 YYREEE (reference sequence). The CDR3 region has the DNA TGTGCCAGCAGATCCGGGACTAGCGGGAGCAATGAGCAGTTCTTC. Its translation: CASRSGTSGSNEQFF.

The chain couples TRBV3-1 (or the pseudogene TRBV3-2) to TRBJ2-7; D uncertain. The CDR3 is made up of 13 amino acids. Per germline, CDR1 LGHDT and CDR2 YNNKEL (reference sequence). V was trimmed by 6 bases and J by 4 bases, leaving 13 bases between them. For the CDR3, the DNA is TGTGCCAGCAGTAGGCAGGTTGGATACGAGCAGTACTTC. Protein product: CASSRQVGYEQYF.

This clone came up a few times. The gene calls are TRBV2 and TRBJ2-3, with 10 bases fitting TRBD2. This CDR3 has 17 amino acids. V trimming: 6 bases; J trimming: 0 bases; junction bases outside the gene matches: 9. Germline values: CDR1 SNHLY, CDR2 FYNNEI. CDR3 sequence (DNA): TGTGCCAGCAGGCATCCTGGACTAGCGGATAGCACAGATACGCAGTATTTT. This encodes CASRHPGLADSTDTQYF. The whole variable domain, remainder taken from reference TRBV2 and TRBJ2-3, is EPEVTQTPSHQVTQMGQEVILRCVPISNHLYFYWYRQILGQKVEFLVSFYNNEISEKSEIFDDQFSVERPDGSNFTLKIRSTKLEDSAMYFCASRHPGLADSTDTQYFGPGTRLTVL.

V is TRBV10-3 and J is TRBJ2-1, with 7 bases lining up with TRBD2. V shed 8 bases, J shed 6 bases, and the junction held 7 bases outside the gene matches. Germline V gives CDR1 ENHRY, CDR2 SYGVKD. This CDR3 has 13 residues. This chain's CDR3 is CAIREVEGNEQFF. The CDR3 bases are TGTGCCATCCGGGAGGTTGAGGGCAATGAGCAGTTCTTC.

This clone is a singleton in its sample. The CDR3, as DNA: TGTGCCAGCAGCTCTGGAGGCGGAGAGCAGTACTTC. Translated: CASSSGGGEQYF. The chain joins TRBV7-9 to TRBJ2-7; D might be TRBD2 (5 bases). The CDR3 is 12 residues long. V dropped 4 bases and J dropped 7 bases, with 11 bases sitting between them. Germline V gives CDR1 SEHNR, CDR2 FQNEAQ (reference sequence).

This chain connects TRBV30 to TRBJ2-6; D gene unclear. Germline CDR1 and CDR2: GTSNPN and SVGIG (reference sequence). The germline V and J ends were trimmed by 0 bases and 3 bases, with 15 bases remaining between them. The CDR3 spans 17 residues. The CDR3 DNA follows: TGTGCCTGGAGTGTACGAGGAGCTCACTATGGGGCCAACGTCCTGACTTTC. The encoded protein is CAWSVRGAHYGANVLTF.

CDR3 amino acids: CASSVGTGGGREKLFF. The CDR3 DNA sequence: TGTGCCAGCAGCGTAGGAACAGGGGGAGGTCGTGAAAAACTGTTTTTT. The chain uses TRBV9 and TRBJ1-4; 8 bases fit TRBD1. Trimming at V came to 0 bases and at J to 7 bases, leaving 8 bases not matched to a gene. Germline V gene lookup returns CDR1 SGDLS and CDR2 YYNGEE. This CDR3 spans 16 amino acids.

This clone was picked up a small number of times. The J gene is TRBJ1-2, the V gene TRBV6-5; D uncertain. The CDR3 is 14 residues long. V gave up 2 bases and J gave up 6 bases, with 13 bases separating them. The germline CDR1 and CDR2 sequences are MNHEY and SVGAGI. CDR3 sequence reads: CASSYIAGPDGYTF. CDR3 bases: TGTGCCAGCAGTTACATCGCAGGTCCAGATGGCTACACCTTC.

The J gene is TRBJ2-1, the V gene TRBV3-1 (or the pseudogene TRBV3-2), with D maybe TRBD1 (5 bases). The CDR3 loop spans 13 amino acids. Germline V gene data show CDR1 as LGHDT and CDR2 as YNNKEL (reference sequence). Trimming cost V 0 bases and J 7 bases, with 7 bases left between them. CDR3 nucleotides: TGTGCCAGCAGCCAAGACAGGGAAAATGAGCAGTTCTTC. Amino acids: CASSQDRENEQFF.

The rearrangement joins TRBV7-2 to TRBJ2-1; no clear D. Between the trimmed V and J ends, which lost 5 bases and 2 bases, there was a span of 4 bases. Germline CDR1 is SGHTA and CDR2 is FQGNSA. This CDR3 comprises 12 residues. The CDR3 DNA reads as TGTGCCAGCAGCCCTGCCTACAATGAGCAGTTCTTC. Translating it yields CASSPAYNEQFF.

The genes are TRBV4-3 and TRBJ2-2; a weak D match, TRBD2 (7 bases). Germline loops: CDR1 LGHNA, CDR2 YSLEER. With 4 bases removed from V and 4 bases from J, the gap between germline ends came to 13 bases. This CDR3 contains 15 residues. CDR3 nucleotide sequence: TGCGCCAGCAGCCGGGGGGGGCCCGGCACCGGGGAGCTGTTTTTT. This codes for CASSRGGPGTGELFF.

The rearrangement uses TRBV19 and TRBJ1-3; D ambiguous. This CDR3 has 17 amino acids. Germline CDR1 LNHDA, CDR2 SQIVND (reference sequence). V lost 5 bases and J 0 bases, leaving 17 bases between the germline ends. The CDR3: CASSALNRGRSGNTIYF. The CDR3 bases are TGTGCCAGTAGTGCTTTAAACCGGGGTCGCTCTGGAAACACCATATATTTT. Full variable domain (outside the CDR3, taken from reference TRBV19 and TRBJ1-3): DGGITQSPKYLFRKEGQNVTLSCEQNLNHDAMYWYRQDPGQGLRLIYYSQIVNDFQKGDIAEGYSVSREKKESFPLTVTSAQKNPTAFYLCASSALNRGRSGNTIYFGEGSWLTVV.

J is TRBJ1-1 and V is TRBV6-2 or TRBV6-3; 11 nucleotides align to TRBD1. CDR1 is MNHEY, CDR2 SVGEGT, per germline. The V and J ends lost 4 bases and 5 bases, in that order; junction bases with no gene match: 9. This CDR3 spans 16 amino acids. The CDR3 spells CASSWTGGLVGTEAFF. CDR3 bases: TGTGCCAGCAGTTGGACAGGGGGCCTGGTGGGAACTGAAGCTTTCTTT.

The chain carries TRBV18 and TRBJ2-1; TRBD2 matches at 7 bases. Trimming at V came to 6 bases and at J to 6 bases, leaving 5 bases not matched to a gene. The CDR3 is made up of 13 amino acids. Germline loops: CDR1 KGHSH, CDR2 LQKENI. The CDR3 nucleotides are TGTGCCAGCTCGCTGGGACTACCCAATGAGCAGTTCTTC. This sequence encodes CASSLGLPNEQFF.

The chain recombines TRBV4-3 with TRBJ2-5; D might be TRBD2 (6 bases). This CDR3 region has 16 residues. V lost 0 bases, J lost 5 bases, and 16 bases lay in between. The V gene's germline CDR1 is LGHNA and CDR2 YSLEER. The CDR3 is CASSQDAGGVGETQYF. The CDR3 DNA reads TGCGCCAGCAGCCAAGATGCCGGAGGGGTCGGGGAGACCCAGTACTTC.

As for this clone: One junction end disagrees with the germline gene, perhaps due to a read error. The chain links TRBV7-7 to TRBJ2-5, with 9 bases fitting TRBD2. The CDR3 length is 14 residues. Germline lookup yields CDR1 SSHAT and CDR2 FNYEAQ (reference sequence). The DNA of the CDR3 is TGTGCCAGCAGCCTAGCGGGGCGCGGTGAGACCCAGTACTTC. It encodes CASSLAGRGETQYF.

The V gene is TRBV18, the J gene TRBJ2-3, with 10 bases matching TRBD2. The V gene end was trimmed by 4 bases and the J gene end by 0 bases; junction bases not matched to a gene: 4. There are 16 residues in the CDR3. Per germline, CDR1 KGHSH and CDR2 LQKENI. The CDR3 region has the DNA TGTGCCAGCTCACTAACTAGCGGGACCAGCACAGATACGCAGTATTTT. This codes for CASSLTSGTSTDTQYF.

In its sample, this clone was seen once. The DNA of the CDR3 is TGTGCCAGCAGCTTGGCTGGAGGGGAATTGTCTAATTCACCCCTCCACTTT. Protein sequence: CASSLAGGELSNSPLHF. The V call is TRBV5-6, the J call TRBJ1-6; TRBD1 might be the D (5 bases). This CDR3 is 17 amino acids long. The V end was cut by 0 bases, the J end by 6 bases, with 16 bases between. The V gene's germline CDR1 is SGHDT and CDR2 YYEEEE. Full variable domain (remainder filled in from reference TRBV5-6 and TRBJ1-6): DAGVTQSPTHLIKTRGQQVTLRCSPKSGHDTVSWYQQALGQGPQFIFQYYEEEERQRGNFPDRFSGHQFPNYSSELNVNALLLGDSALYLCASSLAGGELSNSPLHFGNGTRLTVT.

J is TRBJ2-2 and V is TRBV28; 9 nucleotides line up with TRBD1. V lost 6 bases to trimming and J lost 3 bases; unmatched junction nucleotides: 5. This CDR3 comprises 15 residues. Per germline, CDR1 MDHEN and CDR2 SYDVKM. CDR3 nucleotide sequence: TGTGCCAGCAGAGCCGGGACAGGGTACACCGGGGAGCTGTTTTTT. As protein: CASRAGTGYTGELFF. Filled out from reference TRBV28 and TRBJ2-2, the complete variable domain reads DVKVTQSSRYLVKRTGEKVFLECVQDMDHENMFWYRQDPGLGLRLIYFSYDVKMKEKGDIPEGYSVSREKKERFSLILESASTNQTSMYLCASRAGTGYTGELFFGEGSRLTVL.